This passage covers 5 T cell receptor beta chains from one sample sequenced in a study of response to subunit inactivated influenza vaccine. Using its own MiXCR run on the RT-PCR reads, TCRdb lists one record per CDR3 protein. The data hold 800,000 to 1,000,000 distinct CDR3 sequences, with approximately 21% observed a single time. Sequencing was performed on PBMCs from blood, taken roughly 5 days after vaccination. The source is a middle-aged man who received an inactivated influenza vaccine.

This clonotype was seen a handful of times. This sequence joins TRBV12-3 or TRBV12-4 and TRBJ2-5, with TRBD1 identical over 11 bases. V was clipped by 3 bases and J by 4 bases; unmatched bases: 4. This CDR3 spans 15 amino acids. The CDR3 nucleotides read TGTGCCAGCAGTTTCGGACAGGGGGCGGGAGAGACCCAGTACTTC. This translates into CASSFGQGAGETQYF.

The chain is built from TRBV7-2 and TRBJ2-3, with TRBD1 matching over 7 bases. Per germline, CDR1 SGHTA and CDR2 FQGNSA. There are 13 residues in the CDR3. V gave up 5 bases and J gave up 9 bases; unmatched junction bases: 8. CDR3 protein: CASSPNRGRTQYF. In nucleotides, the CDR3 is TGTGCCAGCAGCCCGAACAGGGGAAGGACGCAGTATTTT.

The gene calls are TRBV6-2 or TRBV6-3 and TRBJ2-5; 10 bases align to TRBD2. The germline V gene has CDR1 MNHEY and CDR2 SVGEGT. With V trimmed by 5 bases and J by 2 bases, 8 bases remained unmatched. This CDR3 region has 16 residues. In DNA form, the CDR3 reads TGTGCCAGCAGTCCCGGGACTAGCGTAGATCAAGAGACCCAGTACTTC. Encoded protein: CASSPGTSVDQETQYF.

V usage is TRBV6-2 or TRBV6-3 and J usage is TRBJ1-1, with D hard to call. Germline lookup yields CDR1 MNHEY and CDR2 SVGEGT. Trimming removed 0 bases at V and 3 bases at J, with 20 bases between. The CDR3 has 18 residues. The CDR3 region has the DNA TGTGCCAGCAGTTACTCGACACGACCCGGGGAGGTGGACACTGAAGCTTTCTTT. It translates to CASSYSTRPGEVDTEAFF.

J is TRBJ2-3 and V is TRBV11-2, with D tentatively TRBD1 (5 bases). The V and J ends lost 7 bases and 3 bases respectively, with 14 bases between them. The length of the CDR3 is 14 residues. Germline CDR1 and CDR2: SGHAT and FQNNGV. CDR3 sequence reads: CASMRSRQTDTQYF. DNA of the CDR3: TGTGCCAGCATGCGTTCCCGACAGACAGATACGCAGTATTTT.